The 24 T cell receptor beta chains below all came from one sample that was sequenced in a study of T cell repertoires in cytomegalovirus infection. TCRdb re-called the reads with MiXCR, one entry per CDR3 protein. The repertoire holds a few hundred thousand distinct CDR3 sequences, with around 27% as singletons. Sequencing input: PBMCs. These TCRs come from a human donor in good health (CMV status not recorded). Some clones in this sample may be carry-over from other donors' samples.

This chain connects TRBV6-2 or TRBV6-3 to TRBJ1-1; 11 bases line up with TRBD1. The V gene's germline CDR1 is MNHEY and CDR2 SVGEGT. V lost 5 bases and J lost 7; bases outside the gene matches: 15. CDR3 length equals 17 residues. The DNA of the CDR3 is TGTGCCAGCAGTGGATGGACAGGGGGCGCGGGTAAAATTGAAGCTTTCTTT. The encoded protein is CASSGWTGGAGKIEAFF.

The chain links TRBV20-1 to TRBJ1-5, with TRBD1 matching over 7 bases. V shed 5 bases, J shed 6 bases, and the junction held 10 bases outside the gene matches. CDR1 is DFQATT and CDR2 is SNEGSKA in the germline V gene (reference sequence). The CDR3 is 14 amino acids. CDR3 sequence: CSADREIMGQPQHF. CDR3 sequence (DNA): TGCAGTGCTGACAGGGAAATAATGGGTCAGCCCCAGCATTTT.

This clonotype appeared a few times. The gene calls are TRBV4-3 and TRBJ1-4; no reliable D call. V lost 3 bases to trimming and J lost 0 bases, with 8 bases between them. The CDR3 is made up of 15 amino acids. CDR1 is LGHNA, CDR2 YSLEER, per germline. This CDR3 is CASSHDLATNEKLFF. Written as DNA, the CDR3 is TGCGCCAGCAGCCACGACCTAGCAACTAATGAAAAACTGTTTTTT.

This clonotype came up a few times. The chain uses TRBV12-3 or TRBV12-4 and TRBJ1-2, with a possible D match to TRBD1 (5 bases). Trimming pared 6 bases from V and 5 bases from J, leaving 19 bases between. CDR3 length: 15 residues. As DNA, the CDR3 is TGTGCCAGCAGAAAGAGGATCGCTCCAGGGTATGGCTACACCTTC. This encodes CASRKRIAPGYGYTF.

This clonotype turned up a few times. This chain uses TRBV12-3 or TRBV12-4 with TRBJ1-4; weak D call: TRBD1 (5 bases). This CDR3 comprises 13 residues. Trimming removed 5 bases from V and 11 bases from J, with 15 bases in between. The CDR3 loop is CASSLDRTGKLFF. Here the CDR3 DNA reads TGTGCCAGCAGTCTCGATCGAACAGGCAAACTGTTTTTT.

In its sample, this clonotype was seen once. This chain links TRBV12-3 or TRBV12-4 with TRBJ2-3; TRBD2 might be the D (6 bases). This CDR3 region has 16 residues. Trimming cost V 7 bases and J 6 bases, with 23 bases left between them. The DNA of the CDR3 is TGTGCCAGCACCTGGGGATGGGGGGAGCGGCCCGATACGCAGTATTTT. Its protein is CASTWGWGERPDTQYF.

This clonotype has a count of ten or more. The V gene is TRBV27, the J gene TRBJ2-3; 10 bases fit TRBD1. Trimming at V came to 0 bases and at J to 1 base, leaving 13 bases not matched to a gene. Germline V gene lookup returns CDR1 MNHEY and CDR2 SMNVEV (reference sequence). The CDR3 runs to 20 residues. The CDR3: CASSLSRSLLGTGGTDTQYF. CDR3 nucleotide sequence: TGTGCCAGCAGTTTATCGCGGAGTCTCTTGGGGACAGGGGGCACAGATACGCAGTATTTT.

CDR3 region: CARGLAGEGAEQFF. As DNA, the CDR3 is TGTGCCAGAGGACTAGCGGGAGAGGGTGCTGAGCAGTTCTTC. The gene calls are TRBV2 and TRBJ2-1; 13 positions agree with TRBD2. After removal of 9 bases from V and 9 bases from J, the junction contained 8 bases not matched to a gene. The CDR3 runs 14 residues. Germline V CDR1 and CDR2: SNHLY, FYNNEI.

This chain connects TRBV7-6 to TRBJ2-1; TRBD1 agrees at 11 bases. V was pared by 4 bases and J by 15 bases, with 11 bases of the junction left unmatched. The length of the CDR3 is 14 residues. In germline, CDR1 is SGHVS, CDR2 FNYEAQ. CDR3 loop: CASSSPGTGGWRFF. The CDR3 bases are TGTGCCAGCAGCTCCCCCGGGACAGGGGGTTGGCGGTTCTTC.

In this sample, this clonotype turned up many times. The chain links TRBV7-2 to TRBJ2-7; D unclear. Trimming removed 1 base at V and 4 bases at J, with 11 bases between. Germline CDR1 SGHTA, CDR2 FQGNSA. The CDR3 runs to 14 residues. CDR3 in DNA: TGTGCCAGCAGCTTAGATGAGAGTCGGTACGAGCAGTACTTC. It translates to CASSLDESRYEQYF.

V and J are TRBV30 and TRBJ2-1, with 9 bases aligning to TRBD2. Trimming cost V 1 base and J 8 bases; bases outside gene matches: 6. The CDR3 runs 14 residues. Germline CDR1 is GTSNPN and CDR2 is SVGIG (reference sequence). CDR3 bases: TGTGCCTGGAGTGCTTTAGCGGGAGTGCATGAGCAGTTCTTC. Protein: CAWSALAGVHEQFF.

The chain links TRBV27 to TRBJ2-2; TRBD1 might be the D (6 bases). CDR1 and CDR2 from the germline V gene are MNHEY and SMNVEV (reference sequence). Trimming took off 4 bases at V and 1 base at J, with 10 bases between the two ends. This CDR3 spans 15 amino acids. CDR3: CASSSTGWNTGELFF. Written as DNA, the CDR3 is TGTGCCAGCAGTTCGACAGGCTGGAACACCGGGGAGCTGTTTTTT.

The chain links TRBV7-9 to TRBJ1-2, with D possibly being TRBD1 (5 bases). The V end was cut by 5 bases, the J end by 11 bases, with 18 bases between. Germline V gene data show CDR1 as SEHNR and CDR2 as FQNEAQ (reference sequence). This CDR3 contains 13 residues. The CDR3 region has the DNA TGTGCCAGCAGCGAAGTCAGGGACGGCCAGTACACCTTC. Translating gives CASSEVRDGQYTF. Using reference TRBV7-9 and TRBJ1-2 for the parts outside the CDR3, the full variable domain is DTGVSQNPRHKITKRGQNVTFRCDPISEHNRLYWYRQTLGQGPEFLTYFQNEAQLEKSRLLSDRFSAERPKGSFSTLEIQRTEQGDSAMYLCASSEVRDGQYTFGSGTRLTVV.

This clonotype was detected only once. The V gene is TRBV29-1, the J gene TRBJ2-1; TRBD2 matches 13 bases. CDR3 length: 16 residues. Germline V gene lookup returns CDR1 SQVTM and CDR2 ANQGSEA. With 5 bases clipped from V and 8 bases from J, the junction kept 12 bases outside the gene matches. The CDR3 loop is CSVPDRTSGSRDEQFF. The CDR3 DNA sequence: TGCAGCGTTCCCGACCGGACTAGCGGGAGTAGGGATGAGCAGTTCTTC.

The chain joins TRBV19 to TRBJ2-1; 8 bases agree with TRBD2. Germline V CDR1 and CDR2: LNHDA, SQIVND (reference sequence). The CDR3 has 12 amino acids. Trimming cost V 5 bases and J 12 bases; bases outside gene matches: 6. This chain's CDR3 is CASSEREGLQFF. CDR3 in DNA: TGTGCCAGTAGTGAACGGGAGGGCCTGCAGTTCTTC. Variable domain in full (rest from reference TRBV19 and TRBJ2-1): DGGITQSPKYLFRKEGQNVTLSCEQNLNHDAMYWYRQDPGQGLRLIYYSQIVNDFQKGDIAEGYSVSREKKESFPLTVTSAQKNPTAFYLCASSEREGLQFFGPGTRLTVL.

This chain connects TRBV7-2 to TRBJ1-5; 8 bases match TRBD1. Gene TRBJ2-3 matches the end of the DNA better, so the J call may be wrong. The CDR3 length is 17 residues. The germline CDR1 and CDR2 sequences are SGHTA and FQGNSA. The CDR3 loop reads CASSLVAGQANNQPQYF. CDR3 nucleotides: TGTGCCAGCAGCCTCGTGGCGGGACAGGCAAACAATCAGCCCCAGTATTTT.

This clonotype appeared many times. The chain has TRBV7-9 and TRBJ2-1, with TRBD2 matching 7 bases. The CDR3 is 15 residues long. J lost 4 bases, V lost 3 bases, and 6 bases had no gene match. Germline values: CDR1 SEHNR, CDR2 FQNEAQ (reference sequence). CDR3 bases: TGTGCCAGCAGCTTTGTTAGCGGGCCTTACAATGAGCAGTTCTTC. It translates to CASSFVSGPYNEQFF.

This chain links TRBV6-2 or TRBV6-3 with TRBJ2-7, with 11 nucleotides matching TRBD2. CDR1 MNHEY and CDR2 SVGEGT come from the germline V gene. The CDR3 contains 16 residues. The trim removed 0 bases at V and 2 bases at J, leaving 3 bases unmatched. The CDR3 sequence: CASSYSLAGGTYEQYF. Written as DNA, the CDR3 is TGTGCCAGCAGTTACTCCCTAGCGGGGGGAACCTACGAGCAGTACTTC.

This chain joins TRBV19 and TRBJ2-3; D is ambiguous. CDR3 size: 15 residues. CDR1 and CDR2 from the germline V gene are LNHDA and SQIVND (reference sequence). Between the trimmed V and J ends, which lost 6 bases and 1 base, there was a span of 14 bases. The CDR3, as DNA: TGTGCCAGTAGCCTCACTACCCCGGGCACAGATACGCAGTATTTT. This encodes CASSLTTPGTDTQYF.

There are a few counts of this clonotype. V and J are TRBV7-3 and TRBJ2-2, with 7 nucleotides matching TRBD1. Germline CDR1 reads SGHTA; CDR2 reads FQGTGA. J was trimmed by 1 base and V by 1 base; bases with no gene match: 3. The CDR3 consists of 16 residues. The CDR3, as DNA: TGTGCCAGCAGCTTAATAGGGACAGTGAACACCGGGGAGCTGTTTTTT. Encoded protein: CASSLIGTVNTGELFF.

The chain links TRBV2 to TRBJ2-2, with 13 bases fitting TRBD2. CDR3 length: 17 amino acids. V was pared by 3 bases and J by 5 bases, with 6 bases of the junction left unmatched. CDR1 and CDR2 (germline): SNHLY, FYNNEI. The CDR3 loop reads CASSDGLAGVRTGELFF. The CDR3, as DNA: TGTGCCAGCAGTGACGGACTAGCGGGAGTTCGTACCGGGGAGCTGTTTTTT.

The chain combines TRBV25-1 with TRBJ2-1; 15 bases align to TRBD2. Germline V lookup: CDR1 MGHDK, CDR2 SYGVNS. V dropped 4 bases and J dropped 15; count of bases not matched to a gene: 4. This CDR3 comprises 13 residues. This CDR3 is CASSGTSGRAGFF. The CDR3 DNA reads TGTGCCAGCAGTGGGACTAGCGGGAGGGCCGGGTTCTTC.

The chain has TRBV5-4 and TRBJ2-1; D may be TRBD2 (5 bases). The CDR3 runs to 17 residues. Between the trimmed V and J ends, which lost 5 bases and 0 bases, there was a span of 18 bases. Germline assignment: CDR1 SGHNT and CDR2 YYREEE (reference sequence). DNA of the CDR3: TGTGCCAGCAGACCCGGCGGGCCGCTGAGCTCCTACAATGAGCAGTTCTTC. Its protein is CASRPGGPLSSYNEQFF. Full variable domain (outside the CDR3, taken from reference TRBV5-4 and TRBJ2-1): ETGVTQSPTHLIKTRGQQVTLRCSSQSGHNTVSWYQQALGQGPQFIFQYYREEENGRGNFPPRFSGLQFPNYSSELNVNALELDDSALYLCASRPGGPLSSYNEQFFGPGTRLTVL.

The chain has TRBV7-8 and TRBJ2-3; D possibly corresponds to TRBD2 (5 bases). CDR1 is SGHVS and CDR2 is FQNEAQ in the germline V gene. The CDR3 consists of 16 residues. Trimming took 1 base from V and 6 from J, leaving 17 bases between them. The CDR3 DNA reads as TGTGCCAGCAGCTTAGAGCCGCTCGGGGAACCTGATACGCAGTATTTT. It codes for CASSLEPLGEPDTQYF. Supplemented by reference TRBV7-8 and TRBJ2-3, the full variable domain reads GAGVSQSPRYKVAKRGQDVALRCDPISGHVSLFWYQQALGQGPEFLTYFQNEAQLDKSGLPSDRFFAERPEGSVSTLKIQRTQQEDSAVYLCASSLEPLGEPDTQYFGPGTRLTVL.